The present TCR beta chain was sequenced within a study of regulatory T cells in long-lasting Graves disease. General study results and limits: New patients shared fewer public clonotypes (more than 850) than persistent patients did (2,741). Because few samples were included, accuracy may have been lower.

As to time point: newly diagnosed GD, antithyroid drugs for less than 3 months. The authors made the TCR library using RNA they extracted from PBMCs. To make TCR beta libraries, researchers used iRepertoire HTBI primers and Arm-PCR of CDR3 regions. TCRdb independently ran MiXCR on the multiplex PCR reads; one entry per CDR3 protein. The data contain 350,000 to 550,000 distinct CDR3 sequences, 15% of them singletons. This clonotype was picked up a small number of times. Antigen: not known. The CDR3 is 14 residues long. Trimming left V 2 bases short and J 5 bases short, with 13 bases between. CDR1 is SEHNR, CDR2 FQNEAQ, per germline (reference sequence). The same data also went into a second study, on T cells in Graves' hyperthyroidism and ophthalmopathy.

The rearrangement links TRBV7-9 to TRBJ2-7; D not resolved. The material was peripheral blood mononuclear cells (PBMCs), obtained at new diagnosis, from a patient treated with antithyroid drugs. The origin of this receptor is a woman in her twenties or thirties with Graves disease. CDR3 region: CASSLTGSVHEQYF. The CDR3 DNA reads TGTGCCAGCAGCTTAACGGGTTCAGTTCACGAGCAGTACTTC.